The rows below give T cell receptor beta chains drawn from one sample of a study of blood T cell repertoires in COVID-19. TCRdb's table, derived via immunoSEQ multiplex PCR, lists solely in-frame clones and lacks some. The sample has under 250,000 clones, around 82% seen once. Sequencing was performed on peripheral blood. These receptors were obtained from a man aged 40-50 years with active or convalescent COVID-19. The CDR3 runs from the conserved cysteine through the conserved F or W. The D gene is left open where the match is weak. Size values are once, few and many counts, or a class for expanded clones, and some rows have none.

D gene: .; J gene: TRBJ1-4; V gene: TRBV15; clone size: .; CDR3 DNA: TGTGCCACCAGCAGAGCGAAAGGGGCAACTAATGAAAAACTGTTTTTT; CDR3 protein: CATSRAKGATNEKLFF
D gene: .; J gene: TRBJ2-1; V gene: TRBV6-2/TRBV6-3; clone size: .; CDR3 DNA: TGTGCCAGCAGTTTGACTGATGAGCAGTTCTTC; CDR3 protein: CASSLTDEQFF
D gene: .; J gene: TRBJ2-2; V gene: TRBV3-1/TRBV3-2; clone size: .; CDR3 DNA: TGTGCCAGCAGGGCGGGTCACAACACCGGGGAGCTGTTTTTT; CDR3 protein: CASRAGHNTGELFF
D gene: TRBD1; J gene: TRBJ1-4; V gene: TRBV19; clone size: .; CDR3 DNA: TGTGCCAGTAGTATCCGGGACAGGGGTGAAAAACTGTTTTTT; CDR3 protein: CASSIRDRGEKLFF
D gene: TRBD1; J gene: TRBJ1-2; V gene: TRBV6-1; clone size: .; CDR3 DNA: TGTGCCAGCAGTGTCGAGGGGACAGGGAATGTAAATGGCTACACCTTC; CDR3 protein: CASSVEGTGNVNGYTF
D gene: TRBD1; J gene: TRBJ1-2; V gene: TRBV5-4; clone size: .; CDR3 DNA: TGTGCCAGCAGGTCCGGGACAGACCATGGCTACACCTTC; CDR3 protein: CASRSGTDHGYTF
D gene: TRBD2; J gene: TRBJ2-1; V gene: TRBV5-6; clone size: .; CDR3 DNA: TGTGCCAGCGGATGGACTAGCGGGAATGAGCAGTTCTTC; CDR3 protein: CASGWTSGNEQFF
D gene: TRBD1; J gene: TRBJ1-1; V gene: TRBV12-3/TRBV12-4; clone size: .; CDR3 DNA: TGTGCCACGACAGGGTATCGGACTGAAGCTTTCTTT; CDR3 protein: CATTGYRTEAFF
D gene: TRBD1; J gene: TRBJ1-1; V gene: TRBV7-8; clone size: .; CDR3 DNA: TGTGCCAGCAGCCTGGACAGGGTGGGAGCTTTCTTT; CDR3 protein: CASSLDRVGAFF
D gene: .; J gene: TRBJ1-2; V gene: TRBV5-1; clone size: .; CDR3 DNA: TGCGCCAGCAGCTTCAACACCAACCTCTATGGCTACACCTTC; CDR3 protein: CASSFNTNLYGYTF
D gene: .; J gene: TRBJ1-2; V gene: TRBV7-9; clone size: .; CDR3 DNA: TGTGCAGCCGGGGGAGGGTCCTATGGCTACACCTTC; CDR3 protein: CAAGGGSYGYTF
D gene: TRBD1; J gene: TRBJ2-7; V gene: TRBV7-2; clone size: .; CDR3 DNA: TGTGCCAGCAGCTGGGACAGGGACTCCTACGAGCAGTACTTC; CDR3 protein: CASSWDRDSYEQYF
D gene: .; J gene: TRBJ2-3; V gene: TRBV20-1; clone size: .; CDR3 DNA: TGCAGTGCTGGTGGACAGTGGAGCACAGATACGCAGTATTTT; CDR3 protein: CSAGGQWSTDTQYF
D gene: TRBD2; J gene: TRBJ2-1; V gene: TRBV29-1; clone size: .; CDR3 DNA: TGCAGCGTTGAATTTGGGAGTTTTAGCGGGTCGTACAATGAGCAGTTCTTC; CDR3 protein: CSVEFGSFSGSYNEQFF
D gene: TRBD1; J gene: TRBJ1-5; V gene: TRBV7-9; clone size: .; CDR3 DNA: TGTGCCAGCAGCTTTGGACAGGGCAATCAGCCCCAGCATTTT; CDR3 protein: CASSFGQGNQPQHF
D gene: .; J gene: TRBJ2-5; V gene: TRBV21-1; clone size: few; CDR3 DNA: TGTGCCAGCAGCAAAGGGGAGGGGATCCAGGAGACCCAGTACTTC; CDR3 protein: CASSKGEGIQETQYF
D gene: .; J gene: TRBJ1-2; V gene: TRBV7-9; clone size: once; CDR3 DNA: TGTGCCAGCAGCTTAGCCGAGGGCAACTATGGCTACACCTTC; CDR3 protein: CASSLAEGNYGYTF
D gene: TRBD2; J gene: TRBJ2-2; V gene: TRBV11-2; clone size: .; CDR3 DNA: TGTGCCAGCAGGCAAGGGACTAGCGGGGGGGCGAGGGAGCTGTTTTTT; CDR3 protein: CASRQGTSGGARELFF
D gene: TRBD2; J gene: TRBJ2-2; V gene: TRBV15; clone size: .; CDR3 DNA: TGTGCCACCAGCAGATCAGCGGGGGGCCCTGCCGACACCGGGGAGCTGTTTTTT; CDR3 protein: CATSRSAGGPADTGELFF
D gene: TRBD2; J gene: TRBJ2-7; V gene: TRBV27; clone size: once; CDR3 DNA: TGTGCCAGCAGCCCTCGGGGAGCGGGACGGTACGAGCAGTACTTC; CDR3 protein: CASSPRGAGRYEQYF
D gene: .; J gene: TRBJ2-3; V gene: TRBV2; clone size: .; CDR3 DNA: TGTGCCAGCAGTGTGGGCGGGGCGGGCACAGATACGCAGTATTTT; CDR3 protein: CASSVGGAGTDTQYF
D gene: TRBD1; J gene: TRBJ1-6; V gene: TRBV7-2; clone size: .; CDR3 DNA: TGTGCCAGCAGCTCCCGGACAGGGACGGGGTCACCCCTCCACTTT; CDR3 protein: CASSSRTGTGSPLHF
D gene: .; J gene: TRBJ2-2; V gene: TRBV2; clone size: .; CDR3 DNA: TGTGCCAGCAGTCCAGGGGTCGGGGAGCTGTTTTTT; CDR3 protein: CASSPGVGELFF
D gene: .; J gene: TRBJ1-6; V gene: TRBV5-5; clone size: .; CDR3 DNA: TGTGCCAGCAGCTTCGAGTCGAGTTCACCCCTCCACTTT; CDR3 protein: CASSFESSSPLHF
D gene: TRBD1; J gene: TRBJ1-3; V gene: TRBV6-5; clone size: .; CDR3 DNA: TGTGCCAGCAGGGCAGGGGGCGGTGGAAACACCATATATTTT; CDR3 protein: CASRAGGGGNTIYF
D gene: TRBD1; J gene: TRBJ1-1; V gene: TRBV7-2; clone size: .; CDR3 DNA: TGTGCCAGCAGCTACCAGGGGACAGGGGTAGCTTTCTTT; CDR3 protein: CASSYQGTGVAFF
D gene: .; J gene: TRBJ2-1; V gene: TRBV9; clone size: once; CDR3 DNA: TGTGCCAGCAGCGTAGGACTACCGCCACACAATGAGCAGTTCTTC; CDR3 protein: CASSVGLPPHNEQFF
D gene: .; J gene: TRBJ1-1; V gene: TRBV25-1; clone size: .; CDR3 DNA: TGTGCCAGCAGTGACCCCACCAGAGGGGGGAACACTGAAGCTTTCTTT; CDR3 protein: CASSDPTRGGNTEAFF
D gene: TRBD1; J gene: TRBJ1-5; V gene: TRBV10-3; clone size: .; CDR3 DNA: TGTGCCATCAGTGAGTCTCCCCCGGGACAGCCCAATCAGCCCCAGCATTTT; CDR3 protein: CAISESPPGQPNQPQHF
D gene: TRBD1; J gene: TRBJ1-1; V gene: TRBV30; clone size: once; CDR3 DNA: TGTGCCTGGGGGACAGGGCTGAACACTGAAGCTTTCTTT; CDR3 protein: CAWGTGLNTEAFF
D gene: TRBD1; J gene: TRBJ1-1; V gene: TRBV4-2; clone size: .; CDR3 DNA: TGTGCCAGCAGGGGACAGCTGAACACTGAAGCTTTCTTT; CDR3 protein: CASRGQLNTEAFF
D gene: .; J gene: TRBJ1-1; V gene: TRBV6-5; clone size: .; CDR3 DNA: TGTGCCAGCAGTTGGGCCAACCAGAACACTGAAGCTTTCTTT; CDR3 protein: CASSWANQNTEAFF
D gene: .; J gene: TRBJ1-3; V gene: TRBV5-5; clone size: many; CDR3 DNA: TGTGCCAGCAGCTCTACGACAGGTTCCTCTGGAAACACCATATATTTT; CDR3 protein: CASSSTTGSSGNTIYF
D gene: .; J gene: TRBJ1-3; V gene: TRBV11-3; clone size: .; CDR3 DNA: TGTGCCAGCAGCAACCGGGAAAGAGCTGGAAACACCATATATTTT; CDR3 protein: CASSNRERAGNTIYF
D gene: TRBD1; J gene: TRBJ1-6; V gene: TRBV6-2/TRBV6-3; clone size: .; CDR3 DNA: TGTGCCAGCAGTTACACAGGGGGAACTAATTCACCCCTCCACTTT; CDR3 protein: CASSYTGGTNSPLHF
D gene: .; J gene: TRBJ1-2; V gene: TRBV10-2; clone size: .; CDR3 DNA: TGCGCCAGCAGCCCAGGCGCTGGCTATGGCTACACCTTC; CDR3 protein: CASSPGAGYGYTF
D gene: TRBD1; J gene: TRBJ2-5; V gene: TRBV19; clone size: .; CDR3 DNA: TGTGCCAGTAGAGCGACAGGGGGAGGCGAGACCCAGTACTTC; CDR3 protein: CASRATGGGETQYF
D gene: .; J gene: TRBJ1-6; V gene: TRBV18; clone size: .; CDR3 DNA: TGTGCCAGCTCACCAGAAAGTCGGAGTTCACCCCTCCACTTT; CDR3 protein: CASSPESRSSPLHF
D gene: .; J gene: TRBJ1-3; V gene: TRBV5-5; clone size: .; CDR3 DNA: TGTGCCAGCAGCTTGGCCTCGAGTGGAAACACCATATATTTT; CDR3 protein: CASSLASSGNTIYF
D gene: .; J gene: TRBJ1-1; V gene: TRBV6-4; clone size: .; CDR3 DNA: TGTGCCAGCAGACCCCAGGGAGGGGGGGTGAACACTGAAGCTTTCTTT; CDR3 protein: CASRPQGGGVNTEAFF
D gene: TRBD2; J gene: TRBJ2-7; V gene: TRBV5-5; clone size: .; CDR3 DNA: TGTGCCAGCAGCCCCGCGGGGGGAGCGACCTACGAGCAGTACTTC; CDR3 protein: CASSPAGGATYEQYF
D gene: TRBD1; J gene: TRBJ1-5; V gene: TRBV18; clone size: .; CDR3 DNA: TGTGCCAGCTCACTTACGGGGACAGGTCAGCCCCAGCATTTT; CDR3 protein: CASSLTGTGQPQHF
D gene: .; J gene: TRBJ1-4; V gene: TRBV11-3; clone size: .; CDR3 DNA: TGTGCCAGCAGCTTTATCGGCAGGGGAAGCGAAAAACTGTTTTTT; CDR3 protein: CASSFIGRGSEKLFF
D gene: TRBD2; J gene: TRBJ2-1; V gene: TRBV5-8; clone size: .; CDR3 DNA: TGTGCCAGCAGCTTAGGACTAGCGGGGGTGGGGAATGAGCAGTTCTTC; CDR3 protein: CASSLGLAGVGNEQFF
D gene: TRBD2; J gene: TRBJ2-3; V gene: TRBV2; clone size: .; CDR3 DNA: TGTGCCAGCAGTTCGACTAGCGGGGGCTACACAGATACGCAGTATTTT; CDR3 protein: CASSSTSGGYTDTQYF
D gene: TRBD1; J gene: TRBJ1-2; V gene: TRBV6-5; clone size: .; CDR3 DNA: TGTGCCAGCACCTCCGGGACAGGGTATGGCTACACCTTC; CDR3 protein: CASTSGTGYGYTF
D gene: TRBD2; J gene: TRBJ2-1; V gene: TRBV2; clone size: .; CDR3 DNA: TGTGCCAGCAGTCTTACTTTTACTAGCGGGAATGAATACAATGAGCAGTTCTTC; CDR3 protein: CASSLTFTSGNEYNEQFF
D gene: .; J gene: TRBJ1-6; V gene: TRBV6-5; clone size: .; CDR3 DNA: TGTGCCAGCCCCAGGGGAATTTCACCCCTCCACTTT; CDR3 protein: CASPRGISPLHF